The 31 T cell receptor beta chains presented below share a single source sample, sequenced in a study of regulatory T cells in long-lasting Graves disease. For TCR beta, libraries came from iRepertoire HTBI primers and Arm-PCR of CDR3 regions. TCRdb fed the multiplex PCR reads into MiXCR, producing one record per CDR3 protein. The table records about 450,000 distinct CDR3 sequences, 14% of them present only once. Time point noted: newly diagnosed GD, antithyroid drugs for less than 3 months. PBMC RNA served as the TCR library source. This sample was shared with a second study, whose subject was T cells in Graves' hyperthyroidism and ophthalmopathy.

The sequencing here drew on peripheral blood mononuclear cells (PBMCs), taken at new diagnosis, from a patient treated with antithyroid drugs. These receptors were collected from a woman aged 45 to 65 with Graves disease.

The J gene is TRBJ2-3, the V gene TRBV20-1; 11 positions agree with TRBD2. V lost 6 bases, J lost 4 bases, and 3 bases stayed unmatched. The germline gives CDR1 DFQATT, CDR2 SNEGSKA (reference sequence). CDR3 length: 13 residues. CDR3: CSATSGGPDTQYF. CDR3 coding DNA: TGCAGTGCCACTAGCGGGGGCCCAGATACGCAGTATTTT.

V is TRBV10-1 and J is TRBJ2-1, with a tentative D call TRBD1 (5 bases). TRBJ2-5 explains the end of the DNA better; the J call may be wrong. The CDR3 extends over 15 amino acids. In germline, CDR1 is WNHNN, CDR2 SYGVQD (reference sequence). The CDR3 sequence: CASSESTVAQETQYF. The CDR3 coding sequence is TGCGCCAGCAGTGAGTCGACAGTCGCCCAAGAGACCCAGTACTTC.

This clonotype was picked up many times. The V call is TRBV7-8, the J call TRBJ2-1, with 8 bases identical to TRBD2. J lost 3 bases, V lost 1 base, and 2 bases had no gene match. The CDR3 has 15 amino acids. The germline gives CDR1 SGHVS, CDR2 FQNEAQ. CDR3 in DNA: TGTGCCAGCAGCTTAGGAGCGGGAGACTACAATGAGCAGTTCTTC. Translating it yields CASSLGAGDYNEQFF. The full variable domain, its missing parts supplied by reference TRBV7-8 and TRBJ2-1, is GAGVSQSPRYKVAKRGQDVALRCDPISGHVSLFWYQQALGQGPEFLTYFQNEAQLDKSGLPSDRFFAERPEGSVSTLKIQRTQQEDSAVYLCASSLGAGDYNEQFFGPGTRLTVL.

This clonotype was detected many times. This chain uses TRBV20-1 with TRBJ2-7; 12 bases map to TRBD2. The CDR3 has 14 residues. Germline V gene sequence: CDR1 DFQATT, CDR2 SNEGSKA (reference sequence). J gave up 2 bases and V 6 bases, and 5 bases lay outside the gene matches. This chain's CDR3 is CSARTSGTAYEQYF. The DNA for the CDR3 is TGCAGTGCCCGGACTAGCGGGACAGCCTACGAGCAGTACTTC.

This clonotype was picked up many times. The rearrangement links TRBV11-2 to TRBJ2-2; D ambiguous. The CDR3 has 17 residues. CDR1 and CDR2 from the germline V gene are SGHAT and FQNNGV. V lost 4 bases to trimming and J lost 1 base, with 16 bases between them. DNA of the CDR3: TGTGCCAGCAGCTCTAAAATAGTGGGCCTGAACACCGGGGAGCTGTTTTTT. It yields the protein CASSSKIVGLNTGELFF.

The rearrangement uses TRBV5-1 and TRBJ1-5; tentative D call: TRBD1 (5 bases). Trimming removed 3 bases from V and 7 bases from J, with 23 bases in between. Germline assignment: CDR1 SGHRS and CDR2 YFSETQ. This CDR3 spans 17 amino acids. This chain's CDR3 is CASSWGLAGSYEQPQHF. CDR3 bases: TGCGCCAGCAGCTGGGGACTAGCGGGAAGCTACGAGCAGCCCCAGCATTTT.

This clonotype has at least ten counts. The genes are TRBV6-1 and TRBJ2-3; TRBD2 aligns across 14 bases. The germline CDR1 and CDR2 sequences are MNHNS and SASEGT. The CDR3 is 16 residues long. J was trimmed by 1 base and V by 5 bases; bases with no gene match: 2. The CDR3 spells CASSRGLAGGTDTQYF. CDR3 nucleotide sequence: TGTGCCAGCAGTCGGGGACTAGCGGGGGGCACAGATACGCAGTATTTT.

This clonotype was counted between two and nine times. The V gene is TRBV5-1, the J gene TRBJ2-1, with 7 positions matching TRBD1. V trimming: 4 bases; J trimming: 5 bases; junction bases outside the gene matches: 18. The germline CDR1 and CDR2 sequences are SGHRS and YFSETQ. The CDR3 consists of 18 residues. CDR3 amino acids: CASSIDRVVPSFHNEQFF. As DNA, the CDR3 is TGCGCCAGCAGCATCGACAGGGTAGTACCATCTTTTCACAATGAGCAGTTCTTC.

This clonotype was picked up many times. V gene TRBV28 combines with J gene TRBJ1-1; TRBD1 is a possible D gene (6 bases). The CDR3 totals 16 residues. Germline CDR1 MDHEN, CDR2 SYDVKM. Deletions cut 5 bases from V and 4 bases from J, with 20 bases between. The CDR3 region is CASSTPGRGFGTEAFF. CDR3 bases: TGTGCCAGCAGTACACCCGGCAGGGGATTCGGCACTGAAGCTTTCTTT.

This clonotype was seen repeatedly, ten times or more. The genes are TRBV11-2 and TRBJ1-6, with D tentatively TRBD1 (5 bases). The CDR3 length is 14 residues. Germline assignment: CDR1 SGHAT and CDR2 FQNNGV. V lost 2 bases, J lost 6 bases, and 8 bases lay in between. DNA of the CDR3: TGTGCCAGCAGCTTACATGGGGGTAATTCACCCCTCCACTTT. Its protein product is CASSLHGGNSPLHF.

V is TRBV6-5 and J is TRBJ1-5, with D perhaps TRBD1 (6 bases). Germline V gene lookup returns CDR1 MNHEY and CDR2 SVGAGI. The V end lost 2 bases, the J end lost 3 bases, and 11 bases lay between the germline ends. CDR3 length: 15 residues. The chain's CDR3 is CASSYTNRANQPQHF. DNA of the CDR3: TGTGCCAGCAGTTACACCAACAGGGCCAATCAGCCCCAGCATTTT.

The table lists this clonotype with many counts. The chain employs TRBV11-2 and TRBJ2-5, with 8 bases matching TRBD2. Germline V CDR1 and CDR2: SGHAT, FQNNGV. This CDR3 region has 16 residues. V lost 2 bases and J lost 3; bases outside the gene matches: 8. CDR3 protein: CASSLILGLEKETQYF. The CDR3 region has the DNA TGTGCCAGCAGCTTAATCCTGGGACTAGAAAAAGAGACCCAGTACTTC.

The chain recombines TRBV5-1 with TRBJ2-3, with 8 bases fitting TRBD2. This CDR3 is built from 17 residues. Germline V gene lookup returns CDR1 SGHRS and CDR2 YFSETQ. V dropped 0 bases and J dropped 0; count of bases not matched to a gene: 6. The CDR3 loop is CASSLEVTSASTDTQYF. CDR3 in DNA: TGCGCCAGCAGCTTGGAAGTGACTAGCGCTAGCACAGATACGCAGTATTTT.

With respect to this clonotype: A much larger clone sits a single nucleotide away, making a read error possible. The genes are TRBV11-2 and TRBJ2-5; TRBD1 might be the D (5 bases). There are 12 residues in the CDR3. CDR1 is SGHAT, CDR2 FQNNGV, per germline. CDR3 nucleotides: TGTCCCAGCAGCCCAGGGTCGGAGACCCAGTACTTC. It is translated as CPSSPGSETQYF.

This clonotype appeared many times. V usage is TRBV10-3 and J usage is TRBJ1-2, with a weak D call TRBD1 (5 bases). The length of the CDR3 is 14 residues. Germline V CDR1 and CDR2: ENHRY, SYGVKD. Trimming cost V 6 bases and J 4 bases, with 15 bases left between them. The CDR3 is CAISGGPSSYGYTF. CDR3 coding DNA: TGTGCCATCAGCGGGGGACCGTCGAGCTATGGCTACACCTTC.

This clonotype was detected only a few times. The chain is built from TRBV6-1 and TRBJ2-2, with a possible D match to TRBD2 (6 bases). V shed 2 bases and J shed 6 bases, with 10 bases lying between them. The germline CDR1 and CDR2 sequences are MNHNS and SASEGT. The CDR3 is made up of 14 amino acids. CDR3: CASSEILAAGELFF. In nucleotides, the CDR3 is TGTGCCAGCAGTGAAATCTTAGCGGCCGGGGAGCTGTTTTTT.

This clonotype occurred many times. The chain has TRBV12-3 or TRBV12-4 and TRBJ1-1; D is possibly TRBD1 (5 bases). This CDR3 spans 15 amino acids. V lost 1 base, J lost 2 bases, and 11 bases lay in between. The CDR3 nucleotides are TGTGCCAGCAGTTTAGAGGCAGGACAAAACACTGAAGCTTTCTTT. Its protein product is CASSLEAGQNTEAFF.

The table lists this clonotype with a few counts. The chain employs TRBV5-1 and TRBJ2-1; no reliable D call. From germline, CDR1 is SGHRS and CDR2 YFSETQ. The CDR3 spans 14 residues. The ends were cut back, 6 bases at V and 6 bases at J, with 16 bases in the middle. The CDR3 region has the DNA TGCGCCAGCAACTCAGCAGCCTTAATCAATGAGCAGTTCTTC. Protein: CASNSAALINEQFF.

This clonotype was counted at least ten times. In nucleotides, the CDR3 is TGTGCCAGCCTGAAGGAGACCCAGTACTTC. Amino acids: CASLKETQYF. The V gene is TRBV2, the J gene TRBJ2-5; no clear D gene. The V gene's germline CDR1 is SNHLY and CDR2 FYNNEI. V was shortened by 8 bases and J by 5 bases, with 6 bases between the two germline ends. The CDR3 has 10 amino acids.

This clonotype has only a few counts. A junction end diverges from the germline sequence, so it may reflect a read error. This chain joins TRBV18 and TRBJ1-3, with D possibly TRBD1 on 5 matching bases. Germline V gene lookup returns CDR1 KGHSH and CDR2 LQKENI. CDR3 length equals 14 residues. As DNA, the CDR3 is TGTGCCAGCTCAACTGACAGTGATGGATACACCATATATTTT. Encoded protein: CASSTDSDGYTIYF.

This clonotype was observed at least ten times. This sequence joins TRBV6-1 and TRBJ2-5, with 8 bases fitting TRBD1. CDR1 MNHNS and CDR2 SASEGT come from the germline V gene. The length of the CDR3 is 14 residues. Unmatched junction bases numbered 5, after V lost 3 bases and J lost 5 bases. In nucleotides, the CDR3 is TGTGCCAGCAGTGACGGACAGGGTGGCGAGACCCAGTACTTC. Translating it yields CASSDGQGGETQYF.

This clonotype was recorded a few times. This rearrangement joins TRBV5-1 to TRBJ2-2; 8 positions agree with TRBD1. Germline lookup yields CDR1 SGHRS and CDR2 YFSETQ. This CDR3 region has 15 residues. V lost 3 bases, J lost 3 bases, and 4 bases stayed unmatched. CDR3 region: CASSSRGHDTGELFF. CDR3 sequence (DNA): TGCGCCAGCAGCTCCAGGGGGCACGACACCGGGGAGCTGTTTTTT.

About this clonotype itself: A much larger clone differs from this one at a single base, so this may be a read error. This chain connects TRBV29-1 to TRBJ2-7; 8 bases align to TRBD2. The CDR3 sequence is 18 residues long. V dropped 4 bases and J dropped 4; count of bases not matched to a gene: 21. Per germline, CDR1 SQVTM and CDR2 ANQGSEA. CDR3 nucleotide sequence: TGCAGCGTTGGTGTTTCGGGACTAGTCGTCCTTGGGGGATACGAGCAGTACTTC. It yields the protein CSVGVSGLVVLGGYEQYF.

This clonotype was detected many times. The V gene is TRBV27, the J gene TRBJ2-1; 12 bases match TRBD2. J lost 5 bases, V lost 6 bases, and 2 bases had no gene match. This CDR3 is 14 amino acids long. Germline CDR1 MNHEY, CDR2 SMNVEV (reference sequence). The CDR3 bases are TGTGCCAGCAGATCTAGCGGGGGGGACAATGAGCAGTTCTTC. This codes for CASRSSGGDNEQFF.

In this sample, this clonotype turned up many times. The DNA for the CDR3 is TGTGCCAGCAGCTCAACACGTGCAGGGTGGACAGATACGCAGTATTTT. Amino acids: CASSSTRAGWTDTQYF. The gene calls are TRBV7-8 and TRBJ2-3, with D perhaps matching TRBD1 (5 bases). The CDR3 covers 16 residues. Trimming pared 4 bases from V and 3 bases from J, leaving 17 bases between. Germline V gene sequence: CDR1 SGHVS, CDR2 FQNEAQ.

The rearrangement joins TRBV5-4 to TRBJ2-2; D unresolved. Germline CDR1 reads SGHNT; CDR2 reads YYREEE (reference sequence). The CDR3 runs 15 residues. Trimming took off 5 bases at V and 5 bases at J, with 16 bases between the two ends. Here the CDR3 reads CASRGPPEGTGELFF. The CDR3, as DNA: TGTGCCAGCAGAGGGCCTCCGGAAGGGACCGGGGAGCTGTTTTTT.

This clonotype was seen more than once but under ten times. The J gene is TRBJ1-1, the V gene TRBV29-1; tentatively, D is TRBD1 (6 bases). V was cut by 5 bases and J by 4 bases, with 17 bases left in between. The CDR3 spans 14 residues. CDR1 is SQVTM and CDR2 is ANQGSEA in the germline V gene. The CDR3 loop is CSVRPGDVGTEAFF. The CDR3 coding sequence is TGCAGCGTTCGACCAGGGGATGTAGGCACTGAAGCTTTCTTT. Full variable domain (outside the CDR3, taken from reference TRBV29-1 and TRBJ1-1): SAVISQKPSRDICQRGTSLTIQCQVDSQVTMMFWYRQQPGQSLTLIATANQGSEATYESGFVIDKFPISRPNLTFSTLTVSNMSPEDSSIYLCSVRPGDVGTEAFFGQGTRLTVV.

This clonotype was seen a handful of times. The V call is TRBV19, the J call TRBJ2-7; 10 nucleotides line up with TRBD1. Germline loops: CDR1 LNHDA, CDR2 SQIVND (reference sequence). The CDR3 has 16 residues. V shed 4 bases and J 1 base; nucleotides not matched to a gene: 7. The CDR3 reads CASSTFGTGASYEQYF. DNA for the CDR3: TGTGCCAGTAGTACCTTCGGGACAGGGGCTTCCTACGAGCAGTACTTC.

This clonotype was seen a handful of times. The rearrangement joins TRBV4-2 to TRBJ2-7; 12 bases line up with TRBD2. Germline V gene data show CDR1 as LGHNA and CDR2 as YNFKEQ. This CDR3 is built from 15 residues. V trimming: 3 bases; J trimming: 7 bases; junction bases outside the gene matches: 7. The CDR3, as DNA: TGTGCCAGCAGCCAGGAACTAGCGGGAGGTGGTGAGCAGTACTTC. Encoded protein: CASSQELAGGGEQYF.

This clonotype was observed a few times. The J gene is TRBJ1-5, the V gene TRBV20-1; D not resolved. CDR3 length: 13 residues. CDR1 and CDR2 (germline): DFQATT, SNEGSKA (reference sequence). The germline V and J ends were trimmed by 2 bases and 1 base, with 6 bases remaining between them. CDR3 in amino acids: CSARLESNQPQHF. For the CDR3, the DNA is TGCAGTGCTAGACTAGAGAGCAATCAGCCCCAGCATTTT.

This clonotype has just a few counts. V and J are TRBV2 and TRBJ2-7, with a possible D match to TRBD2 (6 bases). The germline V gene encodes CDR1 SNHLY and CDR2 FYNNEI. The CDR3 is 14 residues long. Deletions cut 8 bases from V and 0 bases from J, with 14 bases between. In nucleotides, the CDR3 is TGTGCCAGCGGGGATAGCGGATCCTCCTACGAGCAGTACTTC. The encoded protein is CASGDSGSSYEQYF.